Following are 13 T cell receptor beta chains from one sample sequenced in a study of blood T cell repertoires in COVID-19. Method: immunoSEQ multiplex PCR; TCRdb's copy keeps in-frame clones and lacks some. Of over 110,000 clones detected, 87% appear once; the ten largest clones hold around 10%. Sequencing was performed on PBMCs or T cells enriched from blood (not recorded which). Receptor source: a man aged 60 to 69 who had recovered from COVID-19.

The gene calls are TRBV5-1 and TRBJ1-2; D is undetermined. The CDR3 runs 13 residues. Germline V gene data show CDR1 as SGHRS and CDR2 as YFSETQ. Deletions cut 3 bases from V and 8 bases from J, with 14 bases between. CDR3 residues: CASSSGGGGGYTF. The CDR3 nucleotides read TGCGCCAGCAGCTCGGGTGGCGGTGGAGGCTACACCTTC.

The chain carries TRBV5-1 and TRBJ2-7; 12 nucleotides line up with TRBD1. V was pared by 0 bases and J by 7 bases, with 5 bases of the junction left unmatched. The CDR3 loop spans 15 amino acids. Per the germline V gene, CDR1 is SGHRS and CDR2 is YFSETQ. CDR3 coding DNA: TGCGCCAGCAGCTTGGCGGGACAGGGGGCGGGGGAGCAGTACTTC. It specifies CASSLAGQGAGEQYF.

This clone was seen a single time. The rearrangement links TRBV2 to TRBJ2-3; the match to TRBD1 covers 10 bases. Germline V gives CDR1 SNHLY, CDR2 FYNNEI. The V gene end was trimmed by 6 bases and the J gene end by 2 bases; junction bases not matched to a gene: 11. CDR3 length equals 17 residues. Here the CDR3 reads CASRPEGTGAFTDTQYF. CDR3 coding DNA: TGTGCCAGCAGGCCCGAAGGGACAGGGGCCTTCACAGATACGCAGTATTTT.

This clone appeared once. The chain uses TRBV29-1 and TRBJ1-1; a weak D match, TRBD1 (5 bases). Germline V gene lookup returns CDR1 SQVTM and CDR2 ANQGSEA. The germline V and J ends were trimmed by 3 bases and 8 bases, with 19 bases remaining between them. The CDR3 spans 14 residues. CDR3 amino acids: CSVEPAGGATEAFF. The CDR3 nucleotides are TGCAGCGTTGAGCCAGCGGGAGGGGCAACCGAAGCTTTCTTT.

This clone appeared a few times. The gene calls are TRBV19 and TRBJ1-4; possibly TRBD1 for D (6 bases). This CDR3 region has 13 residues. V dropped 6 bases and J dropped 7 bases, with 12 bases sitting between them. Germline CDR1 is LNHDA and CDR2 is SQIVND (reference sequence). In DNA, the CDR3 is TGTGCCAGTAGCGACAGGTGGAGTGAAAAACTGTTTTTT. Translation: CASSDRWSEKLFF.

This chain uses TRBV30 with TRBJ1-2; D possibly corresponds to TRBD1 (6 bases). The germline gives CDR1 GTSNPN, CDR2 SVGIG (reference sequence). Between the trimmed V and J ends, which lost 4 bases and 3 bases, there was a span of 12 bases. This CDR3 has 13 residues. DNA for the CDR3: TGTGCCTGGACCACAGGGCATGACTATGGCTACACCTTC. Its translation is CAWTTGHDYGYTF.

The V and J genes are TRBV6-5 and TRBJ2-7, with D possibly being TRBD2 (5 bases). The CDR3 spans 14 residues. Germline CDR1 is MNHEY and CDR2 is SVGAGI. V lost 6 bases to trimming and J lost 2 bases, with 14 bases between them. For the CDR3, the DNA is TGTGCCAGCAGGCTCGCGGACGGGACCTACGAGCAGTACTTC. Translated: CASRLADGTYEQYF.

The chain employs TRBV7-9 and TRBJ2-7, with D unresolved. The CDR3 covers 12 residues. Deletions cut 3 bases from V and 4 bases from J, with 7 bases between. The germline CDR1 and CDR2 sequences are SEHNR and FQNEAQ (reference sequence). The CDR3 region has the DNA TGTGCCAGCAGCTTTCTGCGATACGAGCAGTACTTC. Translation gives CASSFLRYEQYF. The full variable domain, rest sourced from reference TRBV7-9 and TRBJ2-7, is DTGVSQNPRHKITKRGQNVTFRCDPISEHNRLYWYRQTLGQGPEFLTYFQNEAQLEKSRLLSDRFSAERPKGSFSTLEIQRTEQGDSAMYLCASSFLRYEQYFGPGTRLTVT.

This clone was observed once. DNA of the CDR3: TGTGCCAGCAGTCCCCTCGGGGGTTCGGGGGAAAAACTGTTTTTT. As protein: CASSPLGGSGEKLFF. V is TRBV5-4 and J is TRBJ1-4; the D gene is possibly TRBD1 (5 bases). The germline V gene encodes CDR1 SGHNT and CDR2 YYREEE (reference sequence). The CDR3 length is 15 residues. The V and J ends lost 5 bases and 8 bases respectively, with 19 bases between them.

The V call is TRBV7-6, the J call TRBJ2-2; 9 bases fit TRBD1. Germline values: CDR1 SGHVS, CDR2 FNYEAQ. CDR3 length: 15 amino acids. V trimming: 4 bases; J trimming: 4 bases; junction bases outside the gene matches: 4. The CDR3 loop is CASSSKTGGTGELFF. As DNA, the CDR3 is TGTGCCAGCAGCTCAAAGACAGGGGGCACCGGGGAGCTGTTTTTT.

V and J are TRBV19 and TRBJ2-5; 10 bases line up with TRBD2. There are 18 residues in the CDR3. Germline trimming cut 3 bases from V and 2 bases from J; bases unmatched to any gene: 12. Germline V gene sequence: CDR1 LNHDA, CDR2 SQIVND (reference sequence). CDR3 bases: TGTGCCAGTAGTATTATGGCTAGCGGGGGCGCTTTACAAGAGACCCAGTACTTC. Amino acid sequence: CASSIMASGGALQETQYF.

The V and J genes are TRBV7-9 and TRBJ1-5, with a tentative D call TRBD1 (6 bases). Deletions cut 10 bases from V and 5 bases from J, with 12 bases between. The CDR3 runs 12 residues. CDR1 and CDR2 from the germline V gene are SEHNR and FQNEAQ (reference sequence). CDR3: CAIGGGDQPQHF. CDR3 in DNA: TGTGCCATAGGGGGGGGTGATCAGCCCCAGCATTTT.

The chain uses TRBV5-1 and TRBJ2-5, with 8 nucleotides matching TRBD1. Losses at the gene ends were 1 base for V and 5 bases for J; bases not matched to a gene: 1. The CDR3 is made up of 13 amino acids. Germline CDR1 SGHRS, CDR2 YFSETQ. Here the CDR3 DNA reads TGCGCCAGCAGCTTGACAGGGGGGGAGACCCAGTACTTC. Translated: CASSLTGGETQYF.